The T cell receptor (beta chain) under discussion was sequenced for a study of identical twins. Points from the study as a whole: Beta out-of-frame twin sharing showed a weaker excess. Memory repertoires lacked the insertion deficit that abundant cord blood beta clonotypes showed. Conclusions leaned on cross-sectional statistical analysis and did not track the same donors over time.

Trimming took off 2 bases at V and 5 bases at J, with 10 bases between the two ends. This CDR3 is built from 15 residues. Germline V gene lookup returns CDR1 SGHDN and CDR2 FVKESK. A universal primer site arose from template switching, and cDNA bore unique molecular identifiers. TCRdb re-derived calls from the 5' RACE reads in MiXCR, one entry per CDR3 protein. The repertoire holds 690,000 or so distinct CDR3 sequences, with over 8.5% as singletons. Comments on this clonotype: Its antigen remains unidentified.

A further study also used this sample, focusing on yellow fever vaccine responses in identical twins.

The V gene is TRBV14, the J gene TRBJ2-6, with a possible D match to TRBD1 (6 bases). Sequencing was carried out using PBMCs. The TCR comes from a woman younger than 35 in good health. CDR3 region: CASSQPQGWANVLTF. In DNA form, the CDR3 reads TGTGCCAGCAGCCAACCCCAGGGGTGGGCCAACGTCCTGACTTTC.